A single T cell receptor (beta chain) is shown here with its context. Its target is not known. Separate from the roughly 700-subject first cohort was the roughly 130-subject validation cohort, to which the donors belonged. Method: immunoSEQ multiplex PCR; TCRdb's copy keeps in-frame clones and lacks some. The repertoire holds about 140,000 clones, with roughly 81% as singletons. This sample was included in a study of cytomegalovirus exposure and HLA in healthy donors. Study-wide points: The majority of TCR sequences were rare, yet some public TCRs appeared in many donors. Cytomegalovirus-associated TCR beta chains were listed, numbering some 170. Reported results showed that the classifier diagnosed cytomegalovirus status with high specificity and sensitivity.

The sequence came from a woman in her twenties or thirties in good health and CMV-seronegative. Input material: PBMCs.

Here the CDR3 reads CASSGGYEQYF. For the CDR3, the DNA is TGTGCCAGCTCGGGGGGCTACGAGCAGTACTTC. The chain has TRBV27 and TRBJ2-7; TRBD2 matches 7 bases. With 8 bases clipped from V and 3 bases from J, the junction kept 1 base outside the gene matches. Germline assignment: CDR1 MNHEY and CDR2 SMNVEV (reference sequence). The CDR3 consists of 11 residues.